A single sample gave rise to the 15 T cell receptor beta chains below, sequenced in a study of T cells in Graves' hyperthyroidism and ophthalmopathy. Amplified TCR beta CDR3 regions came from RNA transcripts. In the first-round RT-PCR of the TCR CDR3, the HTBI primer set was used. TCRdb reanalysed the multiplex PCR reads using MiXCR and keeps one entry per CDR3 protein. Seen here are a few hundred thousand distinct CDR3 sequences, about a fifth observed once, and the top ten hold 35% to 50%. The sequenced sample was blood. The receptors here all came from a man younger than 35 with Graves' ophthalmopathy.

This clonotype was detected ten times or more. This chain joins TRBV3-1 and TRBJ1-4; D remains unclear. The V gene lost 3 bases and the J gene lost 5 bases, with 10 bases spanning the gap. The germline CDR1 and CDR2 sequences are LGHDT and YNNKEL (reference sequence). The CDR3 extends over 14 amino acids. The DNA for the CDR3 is TGTGCCAGCAGCCAGTCGGGCTCAAATGAAAAACTGTTTTTT. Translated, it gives CASSQSGSNEKLFF. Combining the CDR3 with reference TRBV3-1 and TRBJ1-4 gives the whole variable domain DTAVSQTPKYLVTQMGNDKSIKCEQNLGHDTMYWYKQDSKKFLKIMFSYNNKELIINETVPNRFSPKSPDKAHLNLHINSLELGDSAVYFCASSQSGSNEKLFFGSGTQLSVL.

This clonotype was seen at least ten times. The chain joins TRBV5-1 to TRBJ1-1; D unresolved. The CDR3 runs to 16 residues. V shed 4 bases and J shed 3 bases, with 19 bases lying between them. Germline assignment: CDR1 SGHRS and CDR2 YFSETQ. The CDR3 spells CASSPIGEAQYTEAFF. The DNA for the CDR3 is TGCGCCAGCAGCCCCATCGGGGAGGCGCAGTACACTGAAGCTTTCTTT.

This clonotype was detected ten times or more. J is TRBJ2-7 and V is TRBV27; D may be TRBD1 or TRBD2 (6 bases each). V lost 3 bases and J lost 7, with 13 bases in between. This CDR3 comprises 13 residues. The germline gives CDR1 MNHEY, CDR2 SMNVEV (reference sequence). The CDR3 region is CASSLTGGLEQYF. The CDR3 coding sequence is TGTGCCAGCAGTTTGACTGGGGGGCTGGAGCAGTACTTC.

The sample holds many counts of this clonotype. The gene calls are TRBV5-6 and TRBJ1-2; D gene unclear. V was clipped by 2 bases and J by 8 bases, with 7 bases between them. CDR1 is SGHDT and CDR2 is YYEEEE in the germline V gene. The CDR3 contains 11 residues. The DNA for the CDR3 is TGTGCCAGCAGCTTCACTCAAGGCTACACCTTC. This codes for CASSFTQGYTF.

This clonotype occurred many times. CDR3 bases: TGTGCCAGCAGCCCCACCGGGACTCCTTGGTTTACTGAAGCTTTCTTT. Encoded protein: CASSPTGTPWFTEAFF. The chain uses TRBV3-1 and TRBJ1-1; D perhaps matches TRBD1 (5 bases). Deletions cut 4 bases from V and 5 bases from J, with 20 bases between. Germline assignment: CDR1 LGHDT and CDR2 YNNKEL (reference sequence). This CDR3 is built from 16 residues.

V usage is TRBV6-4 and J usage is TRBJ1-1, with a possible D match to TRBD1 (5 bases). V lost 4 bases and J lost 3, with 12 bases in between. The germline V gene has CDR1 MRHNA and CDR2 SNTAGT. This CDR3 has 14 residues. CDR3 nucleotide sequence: TGTGCCAGCAGTGCCTCGACAGAGCACACTGAAGCTTTCTTT. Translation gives CASSASTEHTEAFF.

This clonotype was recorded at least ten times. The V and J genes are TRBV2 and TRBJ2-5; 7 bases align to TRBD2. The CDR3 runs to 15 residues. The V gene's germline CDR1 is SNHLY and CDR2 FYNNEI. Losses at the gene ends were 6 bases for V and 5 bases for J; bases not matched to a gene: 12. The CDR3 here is CASSGFGGGQETQYF. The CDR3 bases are TGTGCCAGCAGCGGATTTGGCGGGGGTCAGGAGACCCAGTACTTC.

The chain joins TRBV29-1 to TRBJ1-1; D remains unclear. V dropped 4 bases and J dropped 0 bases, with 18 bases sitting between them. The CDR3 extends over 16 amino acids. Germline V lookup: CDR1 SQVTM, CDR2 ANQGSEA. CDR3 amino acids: CSVVVSHYGMNTEAFF. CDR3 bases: TGCAGCGTTGTAGTAAGTCATTACGGGATGAACACTGAAGCTTTCTTT.

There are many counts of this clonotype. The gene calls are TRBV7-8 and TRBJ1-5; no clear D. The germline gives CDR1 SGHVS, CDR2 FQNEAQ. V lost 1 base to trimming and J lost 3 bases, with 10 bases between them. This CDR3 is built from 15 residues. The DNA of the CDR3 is TGTGCCAGCAGCTTAGAATGGCAGTCCAATCAGCCCCAGCATTTT. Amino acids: CASSLEWQSNQPQHF.

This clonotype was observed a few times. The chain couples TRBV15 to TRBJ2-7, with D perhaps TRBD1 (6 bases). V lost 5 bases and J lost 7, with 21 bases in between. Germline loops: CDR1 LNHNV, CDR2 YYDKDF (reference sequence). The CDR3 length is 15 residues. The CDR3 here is CATSFRQAPFSEQYF. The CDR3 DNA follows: TGTGCCACCAGCTTCCGACAGGCCCCCTTTTCTGAGCAGTACTTC. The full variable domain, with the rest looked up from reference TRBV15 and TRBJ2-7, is DAMVIQNPRYQVTQFGKPVTLSCSQTLNHNVMYWYQQKSSQAPKLLFHYYDKDFNNEADTPDNFQSRRPNTSFCFLDIRSPGLGDTAMYLCATSFRQAPFSEQYFGPGTRLTVT.

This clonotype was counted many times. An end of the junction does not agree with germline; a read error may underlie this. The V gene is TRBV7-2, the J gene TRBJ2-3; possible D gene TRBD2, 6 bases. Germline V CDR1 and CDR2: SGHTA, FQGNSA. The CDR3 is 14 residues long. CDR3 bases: TGTGCCAGCAGCGTAGCGCTAGCGACAGATACGCAGTATTTT. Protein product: CASSVALATDTQYF.

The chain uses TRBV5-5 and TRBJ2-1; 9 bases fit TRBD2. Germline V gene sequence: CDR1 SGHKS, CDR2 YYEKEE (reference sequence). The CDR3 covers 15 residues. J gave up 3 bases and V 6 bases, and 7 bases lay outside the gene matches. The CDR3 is CASTIRLADYNEQFF. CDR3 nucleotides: TGTGCCAGCACCATACGACTAGCGGACTACAATGAGCAGTTCTTC.

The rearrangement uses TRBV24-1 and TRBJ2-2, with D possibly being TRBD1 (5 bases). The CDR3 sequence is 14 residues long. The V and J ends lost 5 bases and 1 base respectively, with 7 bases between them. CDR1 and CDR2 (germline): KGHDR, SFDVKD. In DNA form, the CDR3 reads TGTGCCACCAGTGTCGGACAGAACACCGGGGAGCTGTTTTTT. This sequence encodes CATSVGQNTGELFF.

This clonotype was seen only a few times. CDR3 loop: CASSFPAVGVGSPLHF. As DNA, the CDR3 is TGTGCCAGCAGCTTTCCCGCTGTGGGGGTCGGCTCACCCCTCCACTTT. The chain joins TRBV7-8 to TRBJ1-6; TRBD1 is a possible D gene (5 bases). Germline CDR1 and CDR2: SGHVS and FQNEAQ. This CDR3 is built from 16 residues. Trimming cost V 3 bases and J 10 bases, with 19 bases left between them. Full variable domain (outside the CDR3, taken from reference TRBV7-8 and TRBJ1-6): GAGVSQSPRYKVAKRGQDVALRCDPISGHVSLFWYQQALGQGPEFLTYFQNEAQLDKSGLPSDRFFAERPEGSVSTLKIQRTQQEDSAVYLCASSFPAVGVGSPLHFGNGTRLTVT.

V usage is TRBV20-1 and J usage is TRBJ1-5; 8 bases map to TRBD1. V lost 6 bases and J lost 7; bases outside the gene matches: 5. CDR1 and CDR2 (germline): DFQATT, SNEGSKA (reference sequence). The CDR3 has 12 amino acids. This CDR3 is CSAGTGEQPQHF. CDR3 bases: TGCAGTGCAGGGACAGGAGAGCAGCCCCAGCATTTT.